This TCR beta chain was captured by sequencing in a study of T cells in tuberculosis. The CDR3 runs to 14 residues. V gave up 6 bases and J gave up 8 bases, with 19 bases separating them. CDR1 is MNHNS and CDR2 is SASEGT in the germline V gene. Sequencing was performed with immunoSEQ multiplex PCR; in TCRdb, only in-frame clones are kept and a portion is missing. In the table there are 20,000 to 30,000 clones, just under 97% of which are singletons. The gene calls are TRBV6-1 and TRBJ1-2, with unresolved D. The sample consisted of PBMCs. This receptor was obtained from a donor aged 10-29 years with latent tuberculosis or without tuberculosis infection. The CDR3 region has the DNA TGTGCCAGCAGCCCGCGGCGGGGAATGCGGGGCTACACCTTC. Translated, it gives CASSPRRGMRGYTF.